This T cell receptor beta chain was sequenced in a study of T cell responses to AZD1222 COVID-19 vaccine. As concerns this clone: The antigen is not known.

Findings of the study overall: Regions left unmutated in variants are reportedly the target of nearly half of spike-specific TCRs. Clonal diversity may have been underestimated, and the donors were mostly white British, with more females than males.

Repertoires were generated with immunoSEQ multiplex PCR, while TCRdb's copy carries only in-frame clones and drops some. The sample lists approximately 120,000 clones, over 90% seen once, with approximately 0.85% in the top ten. V dropped 3 bases and J dropped 6; count of bases not matched to a gene: 3. The CDR3 sequence is 13 residues long. Germline CDR1 and CDR2: SGHNT and YENEEA. This clonotype was sampled from an adult in good health. The starting material was peripheral blood, obtained on day 0 of AZD1222 vaccination. The rearrangement links TRBV11-3 to TRBJ2-7; 9 nucleotides match TRBD2. The CDR3 DNA follows: TGTGCCAGCAGCTTGGGACTAGCATCCGAGCAGTACTTC. Translating gives CASSLGLASEQYF.